The sequence of this T cell receptor beta chain was determined in a study of a mutant IDH1 vaccine in newly diagnosed glioma. Turning to the study itself: Treated patients comprised around 62% males and roughly 40% females, mean age approximately 37 years. The therapy given earlier, which was standard therapy, consisted of radiotherapy, temozolomide, or both, and most of the patients received both.

The germline V gene encodes CDR1 SQVTM and CDR2 ANQGSEA. The CDR3 is made up of 13 amino acids. The V and J ends lost 7 bases and 10 bases respectively, with 20 bases between them. A remark on this clone: The antigen remains undetermined.

Time point specified: baseline, week 1 (first vaccination visit). Sample treatment: pre-vaccination baseline after standard-of-care therapy. Donor diagnoses consisted of new WHO grade 3 or 4 IDH1-mutant, ATRX-lost astrocytomas. Study outcomes and limitations: A vaccine-induced immune response developed in roughly 93% of the patients.

The repertoire was sequenced with immunoSEQ multiplex PCR; TCRdb's copy has only in-frame clones and lacks some. The sample includes about 88,000 clones, around 80% seen only once; the top ten take less than 6.5%. This sequence was found in a man aged 35-49 years with glioma. Some clones in this sample may be carry-over from other donors' samples. This chain uses TRBV29-1 with TRBJ2-1; D is undetermined. Sequencing was performed on PBMCs, taken from a glioma patient treated with radiotherapy, temozolomide or both. In DNA, the CDR3 is TGCAGCGCCGCGAGGAGTAGTGTCGGGGAGCAGTTCTTC. Its protein product is CSAARSSVGEQFF.